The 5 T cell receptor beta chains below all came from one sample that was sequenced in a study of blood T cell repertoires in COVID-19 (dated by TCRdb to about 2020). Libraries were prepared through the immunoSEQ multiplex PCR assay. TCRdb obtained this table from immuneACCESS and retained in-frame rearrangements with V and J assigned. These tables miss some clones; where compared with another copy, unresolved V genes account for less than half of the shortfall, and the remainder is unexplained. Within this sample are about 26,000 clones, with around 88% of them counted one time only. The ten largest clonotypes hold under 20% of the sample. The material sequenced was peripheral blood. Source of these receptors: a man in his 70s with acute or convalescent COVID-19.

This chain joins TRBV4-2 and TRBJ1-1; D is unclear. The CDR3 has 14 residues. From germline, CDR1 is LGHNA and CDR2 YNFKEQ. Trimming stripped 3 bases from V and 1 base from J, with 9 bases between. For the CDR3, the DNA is TGTGCCAGCAGCCAGGAGGCCGCGAACACTGAAGCTTTCTTT. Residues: CASSQEAANTEAFF.

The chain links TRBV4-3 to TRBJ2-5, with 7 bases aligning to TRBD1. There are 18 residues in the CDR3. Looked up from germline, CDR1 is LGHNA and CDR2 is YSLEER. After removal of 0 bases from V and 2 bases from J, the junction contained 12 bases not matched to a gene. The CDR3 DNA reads TGCGCCAGCAGCCAAGATTCACGTTCGGAGACAGGGCAAGAGACCCAGTACTTC. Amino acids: CASSQDSRSETGQETQYF.

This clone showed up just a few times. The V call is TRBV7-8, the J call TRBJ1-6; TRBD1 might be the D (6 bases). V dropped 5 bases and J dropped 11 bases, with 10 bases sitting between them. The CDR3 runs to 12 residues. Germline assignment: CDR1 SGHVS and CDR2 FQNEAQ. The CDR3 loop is CASSGQRAPLHF. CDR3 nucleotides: TGTGCCAGCAGCGGACAGAGGGCACCCCTCCACTTT.

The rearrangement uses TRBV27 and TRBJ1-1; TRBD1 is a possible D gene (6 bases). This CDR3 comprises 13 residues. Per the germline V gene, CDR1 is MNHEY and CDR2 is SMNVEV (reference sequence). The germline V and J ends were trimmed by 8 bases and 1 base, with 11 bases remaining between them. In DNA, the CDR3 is TGTGCCAGCGGTTACAGGGCGAACACTGAAGCTTTCTTT. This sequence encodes CASGYRANTEAFF.

The CDR3 reads CASSLGDQPQHF. The DNA of the CDR3 is TGTGCCAGCAGTCTCGGGGATCAGCCCCAGCATTTT. The chain couples TRBV6-5 to TRBJ1-5; D call uncertain. The germline gives CDR1 MNHEY, CDR2 SVGAGI. With 5 bases removed from V and 5 bases from J, the gap between germline ends came to 7 bases. There are 12 residues in the CDR3.